These 17 T cell receptor beta chains originate from one sample sequenced in a study of Ad26.COV2.S vaccination and SARS-CoV-2 variants. The repertoire was sequenced with immunoSEQ multiplex PCR; TCRdb's copy has only in-frame clones and lacks some. The table records some 400,000 clones, approximately 89% of them present only once. As to treatment: some 20 received Ad26.COV2.S at low or high dose, single or two shots; about 5 received placebo; per-sample allocation not given. Day 63 after the first injection of vaccine or placebo was the sampling time. The sequenced sample was peripheral blood, obtained in a trial of Ad26.COV2.S vaccine versus placebo. The receptor set was obtained from a person between 18 and 65 years old who received the Ad26.COV2.S COVID-19 vaccine or a placebo.

This clone has only one observation. The chain is built from TRBV28 and TRBJ1-5; D uncertain. Germline CDR1 reads MDHEN; CDR2 reads SYDVKM. The CDR3 runs 14 residues. V was clipped by 8 bases and J by 6 bases, with 17 bases between them. In DNA, the CDR3 is TGTGCCAGCCTCGGGTTCGGTCAGAGTCAGCCCCAGCATTTT. Translating it yields CASLGFGQSQPQHF.

The CDR3 nucleotides read TGTGCCAGTAGTCAGGTAGCGGGAGGGTTTAGCAATGAGCAGTTCTTC. Encoded protein: CASSQVAGGFSNEQFF. V gene TRBV19 combines with J gene TRBJ2-1; 11 bases align to TRBD2. Unmatched junction bases numbered 9, after V lost 5 bases and J lost 6 bases. This CDR3 is 16 amino acids long. Germline loops: CDR1 LNHDA, CDR2 SQIVND (reference sequence).

The rearrangement uses TRBV11-2 and TRBJ2-7; tentative D call: TRBD1 (6 bases). Germline loops: CDR1 SGHAT, CDR2 FQNNGV. The CDR3 runs to 13 residues. With 5 bases removed from V and 6 bases from J, the gap between germline ends came to 14 bases. The CDR3 protein is CASSNRVMSEQYF. CDR3 DNA sequence: TGTGCCAGCAGCAACAGGGTAATGAGCGAGCAGTACTTC.

This clone has more than one count but fewer than ten. This chain links TRBV27 with TRBJ1-1; TRBD1 is a possible D gene (6 bases). The CDR3 loop spans 14 amino acids. V was pared by 3 bases and J by 2 bases, with 10 bases between. Germline V CDR1 and CDR2: MNHEY, SMNVEV (reference sequence). CDR3 sequence: CASSFGGHNTEAFF. For the CDR3, the DNA is TGTGCCAGCAGTTTCGGGGGGCACAACACTGAAGCTTTCTTT.

The chain combines TRBV11-2 with TRBJ2-7, with D unclear. The CDR3 spans 15 residues. V lost 5 bases and J lost 0, with 14 bases in between. The germline gives CDR1 SGHAT, CDR2 FQNNGV. The CDR3 DNA is TGTGCCAGCAGCCCCGACTGGACGAGCTCCTACGAGCAGTACTTC. Protein: CASSPDWTSSYEQYF.

J is TRBJ2-5 and V is TRBV24-1; the D gene is possibly TRBD2 (5 bases). V was pared by 1 base and J by 1 base, with 12 bases between. Germline values: CDR1 KGHDR, CDR2 SFDVKD. This CDR3 contains 16 residues. CDR3 region: CATSDFGRVGQETQYF. In DNA, the CDR3 is TGTGCCACCAGTGATTTCGGGCGGGTAGGCCAAGAGACCCAGTACTTC.

The V gene is TRBV29-1, the J gene TRBJ2-3, with TRBD1 matching over 10 bases. V shed 4 bases and J 2 bases; nucleotides not matched to a gene: 9. The CDR3 extends over 16 amino acids. Germline V lookup: CDR1 SQVTM, CDR2 ANQGSEA. The chain's CDR3 is CSVVRGTGANTDTQYF. The CDR3 nucleotides read TGCAGCGTTGTCAGGGGGACAGGGGCCAACACAGATACGCAGTATTTT.

The chain is built from TRBV24-1 and TRBJ2-2, with D maybe TRBD2 (6 bases). CDR3 length: 14 amino acids. Trimming removed 5 bases at V and 7 bases at J, with 13 bases between. Germline values: CDR1 KGHDR, CDR2 SFDVKD. The chain's CDR3 is CATSALTRSGELFF. CDR3 coding DNA: TGTGCCACCAGTGCCCTGACTAGGAGCGGGGAGCTGTTTTTT.

This clone appeared a few times. This sample also contains other DNA sequences that code for the same CDR3. This chain uses TRBV5-4 with TRBJ2-2; the D gene could be TRBD1 or TRBD2 (6 bases each). CDR3 size: 15 residues. Trimming cost V 0 bases and J 5 bases, with 11 bases left between them. Germline CDR1 and CDR2: SGHNT and YYREEE (reference sequence). The CDR3 sequence is CASSLGGGRTGELFF. The CDR3 nucleotides are TGTGCCAGCAGCTTGGGTGGGGGGCGGACCGGGGAGCTGTTTTTT.

This sequence joins TRBV6-2 or TRBV6-3 and TRBJ2-1, with 10 bases matching TRBD1. CDR1 and CDR2 from the germline V gene are MNHEY and SVGEGT. The CDR3 consists of 16 residues. V shed 6 bases and J 3 bases; nucleotides not matched to a gene: 8. Here the CDR3 reads CASSLNRDRGYNEQFF. CDR3 coding DNA: TGTGCCAGCAGCCTAAACCGGGACAGGGGCTACAATGAGCAGTTCTTC.

V gene TRBV24-1 combines with J gene TRBJ2-4, with TRBD2 as a possible D gene (6 bases). CDR1 is KGHDR, CDR2 SFDVKD, per germline. V dropped 4 bases and J dropped 5 bases, with 11 bases sitting between them. The length of the CDR3 is 14 residues. The CDR3 reads CATSDAGGQNIQYF. DNA of the CDR3: TGTGCCACCAGTGACGCCGGGGGACAAAACATTCAGTACTTC.

The chain has TRBV6-5 and TRBJ1-1; D not certain. V was pared by 4 bases and J by 1 base, with 16 bases between. From germline, CDR1 is MNHEY and CDR2 SVGAGI. The CDR3 is 16 residues long. DNA of the CDR3: TGTGCCAGCAGTTCTCTTTTCGGCAGCCCGAACACTGAAGCTTTCTTT. Amino acid sequence: CASSSLFGSPNTEAFF.

The chain joins TRBV5-1 to TRBJ2-3, with D perhaps TRBD2 (5 bases). The V and J ends lost 3 bases and 0 bases respectively, with 8 bases between them. The CDR3 spans 14 residues. Germline CDR1 SGHRS, CDR2 YFSETQ. The CDR3 DNA reads as TGCGCCAGCAGCTCCACTAGAAGCACAGATACGCAGTATTTT. Translating gives CASSSTRSTDTQYF.

V and J are TRBV28 and TRBJ1-2, with TRBD1 as a possible D gene (6 bases). The CDR3 is 14 residues long. The germline CDR1 and CDR2 sequences are MDHEN and SYDVKM. Trimming took 5 bases from V and 6 from J, leaving 16 bases between them. DNA of the CDR3: TGTGCCAGCAGTATTACAGGGTCCCTCGATGGCTACACCTTC. Encoded protein: CASSITGSLDGYTF.

CDR3 coding DNA: TGTGCCAGCAGTTTCGGGGGGGAAGCTACCGAGCAGTACTTC. This encodes CASSFGGEATEQYF. The gene calls are TRBV27 and TRBJ2-7; 8 bases are a match to TRBD2. The germline V gene encodes CDR1 MNHEY and CDR2 SMNVEV (reference sequence). This CDR3 spans 14 amino acids. V lost 3 bases, J lost 6 bases, and 7 bases stayed unmatched.

The chain joins TRBV5-4 to TRBJ1-2, with TRBD1 as a possible D gene (5 bases). This CDR3 has 13 residues. CDR1 is SGHNT, CDR2 YYREEE, per germline (reference sequence). V shed 4 bases and J shed 1 base, with 8 bases lying between them. Here the CDR3 reads CASSQQVNYGYTF. CDR3 DNA: TGTGCCAGCAGCCAACAGGTTAACTATGGCTACACCTTC.

The chain links TRBV5-4 to TRBJ2-3; 8 nucleotides align to TRBD2. The length of the CDR3 is 15 residues. Trimming cost V 4 bases and J 5 bases; bases outside gene matches: 9. Germline assignment: CDR1 SGHNT and CDR2 YYREEE (reference sequence). The CDR3 region is CASSASAGGGDTQYF. CDR3 DNA: TGTGCCAGCAGCGCGTCGGCGGGAGGTGGAGATACGCAGTATTTT.